These 19 T cell receptor beta chains came from one sample sequenced in a study of blood T cell repertoires in COVID-19. Generated by immunoSEQ multiplex PCR, the TCRdb table keeps only in-frame clones and is missing some. The sample contains 100,000 to 120,000 clones, roughly 80% of which appear only once. Input material: peripheral blood. The receptors originated from a man in his fifties or sixties with acute or convalescent COVID-19.

The table lists this clone with a few counts. This chain joins TRBV30 and TRBJ1-3; no clear D gene. The length of the CDR3 is 14 residues. V lost 3 bases, J lost 1 base, and 10 bases lay in between. CDR1 is GTSNPN and CDR2 is SVGIG in the germline V gene (reference sequence). The CDR3 nucleotides read TGTGCCTGGAGAAGGAGCGGATCTGGAAACACCATATATTTT. Translated: CAWRRSGSGNTIYF. The full variable domain, in which reference TRBV30 and TRBJ1-3 provide the parts outside the CDR3, is SQTIHQWPATLVQPVGSPLSLECTVEGTSNPNLYWYRQAAGRGLQLLFYSVGIGQISSEVPQNLSASRPQDRQFILSSKKLLLSDSGFYLCAWRRSGSGNTIYFGEGSWLTVV.

This chain uses TRBV2 with TRBJ2-2, with D unclear. The germline gives CDR1 SNHLY, CDR2 FYNNEI. The ends were cut back, 6 bases at V and 1 base at J, with 9 bases in the middle. This CDR3 is 14 amino acids long. CDR3 loop: CASRQALNTGELFF. The CDR3 DNA reads TGTGCCAGCAGGCAGGCCTTGAACACCGGGGAGCTGTTTTTT. The variable domain in full, completed from reference TRBV2 and TRBJ2-2, reads EPEVTQTPSHQVTQMGQEVILRCVPISNHLYFYWYRQILGQKVEFLVSFYNNEISEKSEIFDDQFSVERPDGSNFTLKIRSTKLEDSAMYFCASRQALNTGELFFGEGSRLTVL.

V usage is TRBV12-2 and J usage is TRBJ2-2; the tabulated D call, TRBD2, remains unverified against the DNA. TRBV12-2 is a pseudogene. This CDR3 is 14 amino acids long. The CDR3 coding sequence is TGTGCAAGTCGCTCCGCGAGCCTCGCCCCACAGCTGTTTTTT. Translating it yields CASRSASLAPQLFF.

This clone came up a few times. CDR3 DNA sequence: TGTGCCAGCAGCCACACAGGGAAGGACACTGAAGCTTTCTTT. Translated, it gives CASSHTGKDTEAFF. The J gene is TRBJ1-1, the V gene TRBV4-2, with D tentatively TRBD1 (6 bases). This CDR3 has 14 amino acids. Germline CDR1 and CDR2: LGHNA and YNFKEQ. Between the trimmed V and J ends, which lost 3 bases and 3 bases, there was a span of 11 bases.

This chain links TRBV2 with TRBJ2-2, with D maybe TRBD2 (6 bases). Germline lookup yields CDR1 SNHLY and CDR2 FYNNEI. The CDR3 consists of 15 residues. V gave up 3 bases and J gave up 5 bases, with 13 bases separating them. CDR3 bases: TGTGCCAGCAGTGACGGATTGGGAGGAACCGGGGAGCTGTTTTTT. Translated: CASSDGLGGTGELFF.

V is TRBV3-1 (or the pseudogene TRBV3-2) and J is TRBJ1-2, with D tentatively TRBD1 (6 bases). The germline V gene has CDR1 LGHDT and CDR2 YNNKEL (reference sequence). The CDR3 consists of 14 residues. V dropped 3 bases and J dropped 7 bases, with 15 bases sitting between them. The DNA for the CDR3 is TGTGCCAGCAGCCACATAGACAGGAGGTCTGGCTACACCTTC. It is translated as CASSHIDRRSGYTF.

In DNA form, the CDR3 reads TGTGCCAGTAGTATTGCGGGGTATGGCTACACCTTC. Its protein is CASSIAGYGYTF. The genes are TRBV19 and TRBJ1-2; no clear D. V was pared by 3 bases and J by 5 bases, with 7 bases between. The CDR3 has 12 residues. The V gene's germline CDR1 is LNHDA and CDR2 SQIVND (reference sequence).

The J gene is TRBJ2-1, the V gene TRBV2; possibly TRBD1 for D (5 bases). CDR3 length: 15 residues. The germline V gene has CDR1 SNHLY and CDR2 FYNNEI. V was clipped by 6 bases and J by 6 bases, with 18 bases between them. CDR3: CASRSVGQAPNEQFF. For the CDR3, the DNA is TGTGCCAGCAGGAGTGTGGGGCAAGCCCCCAATGAGCAGTTCTTC.

This clone was seen once. V and J are TRBV27 and TRBJ1-1, with D perhaps TRBD1 (5 bases). V dropped 0 bases and J dropped 11 bases, with 16 bases sitting between them. Per germline, CDR1 MNHEY and CDR2 SMNVEV (reference sequence). The CDR3 has 14 residues. Written as DNA, the CDR3 is TGTGCCAGCAGTTTATCGGGGCAGGTATCTGCGGCTTTCTTT. Translating gives CASSLSGQVSAAFF.

The table lists this clone with a count of one. Other DNA variants within this sample encode the same CDR3. The rearrangement links TRBV5-1 to TRBJ1-3; the D gene is possibly TRBD1 (6 bases). V lost 4 bases to trimming and J lost 1 base, with 9 bases between them. This CDR3 is 14 amino acids long. The germline CDR1 and CDR2 sequences are SGHRS and YFSETQ. CDR3 amino acids: CASSEGGSGNTIYF. DNA for the CDR3: TGCGCCAGCAGCGAAGGGGGATCTGGAAACACCATATATTTT.

J is TRBJ1-5 and V is TRBV19; 9 bases are a match to TRBD1. From germline, CDR1 is LNHDA and CDR2 SQIVND (reference sequence). This CDR3 comprises 16 residues. The junction had 9 bases not matched to a gene; V was cut back by 9 bases and J by 0 bases. The CDR3 region is CASRQGGYPSNQPQHF. The CDR3 DNA sequence: TGTGCCAGCCGACAGGGGGGATACCCTAGCAATCAGCCCCAGCATTTT.

This chain uses TRBV10-3 with TRBJ2-3; TRBD2 matches 11 bases. The V segment lost 6 bases and the J segment 4 bases; nucleotides outside the gene matches: 6. Germline values: CDR1 ENHRY, CDR2 SYGVKD. The CDR3 extends over 15 amino acids. The CDR3 DNA reads as TGTGCCATCAGGGAACTAGCGGGGGCCCCAGATACGCAGTATTTT. Encoded protein: CAIRELAGAPDTQYF.

The V call is TRBV28, the J call TRBJ2-4, with D perhaps TRBD1 (5 bases). Per germline, CDR1 MDHEN and CDR2 SYDVKM. The length of the CDR3 is 15 residues. With 8 bases removed from V and 0 bases from J, the gap between germline ends came to 14 bases. CDR3 loop: CASGTGDLAKNIQYF. CDR3 in DNA: TGTGCCAGCGGAACAGGTGATTTAGCCAAAAACATTCAGTACTTC.

The rearrangement joins TRBV4-1 to TRBJ2-7, with a tentative D call TRBD1 (5 bases). CDR3 length: 15 amino acids. The germline CDR1 and CDR2 sequences are MGHRA and YSYEKL. V gave up 0 bases and J gave up 2 bases, with 11 bases separating them. The CDR3 region has the DNA TGCGCCAGCAGCCAAGAACTACAGGTTGCCTACGAGCAGTACTTC. It codes for CASSQELQVAYEQYF.

The rearrangement joins TRBV10-1 to TRBJ2-1; possibly TRBD2 for D (6 bases). The length of the CDR3 is 13 residues. The V end was cut by 2 bases, the J end by 7 bases, with 9 bases between. Germline CDR1 reads WNHNN; CDR2 reads SYGVQD (reference sequence). The CDR3 spells CASSEHSGNEQFF. In DNA form, the CDR3 reads TGCGCCAGCAGTGAGCACAGCGGGAATGAGCAGTTCTTC.

The gene calls are TRBV11-2 and TRBJ1-2; D is perhaps TRBD1 (5 bases). V lost 1 base to trimming and J lost 7 bases, with 7 bases between them. In germline, CDR1 is SGHAT, CDR2 FQNNGV. The CDR3 totals 12 residues. The CDR3 protein is CASSLAGIGYTF. In DNA, the CDR3 is TGTGCCAGCAGCTTAGCAGGGATTGGCTACACCTTC.

The genes are TRBV10-3 and TRBJ2-3; the match to TRBD2 covers 11 bases. The CDR3 length is 15 residues. Per the germline V gene, CDR1 is ENHRY and CDR2 is SYGVKD. Trimming cost V 10 bases and J 0 bases; bases outside gene matches: 6. DNA of the CDR3: TGTGCCACCCTGGGGACTAGCGGTAGCACAGATACGCAGTATTTT. It yields the protein CATLGTSGSTDTQYF.

V gene TRBV9 combines with J gene TRBJ2-2; 8 bases match TRBD1. Germline values: CDR1 SGDLS, CDR2 YYNGEE. V dropped 3 bases and J dropped 8; count of bases not matched to a gene: 3. The CDR3 runs 13 residues. The CDR3 nucleotides are TGTGCCAGCAGCGAGACAGGGGAAGGGGAGCTGTTTTTT. Protein product: CASSETGEGELFF.

This sequence joins TRBV19 and TRBJ2-7; weak D call: TRBD1 (6 bases). The V end was cut by 7 bases, the J end by 4 bases, with 14 bases between. The length of the CDR3 is 13 residues. Looked up from germline, CDR1 is LNHDA and CDR2 is SQIVND (reference sequence). CDR3 amino acids: CASTRDNPYEQYF. In DNA, the CDR3 is TGTGCCAGTACCCGGGACAATCCTTACGAGCAGTACTTC.